This T cell receptor (beta chain) was sequenced in a study of cytomegalovirus exposure and HLA in healthy donors. Across the whole study: Among approximately 400 genotyped donors, around 80% fell in the Caucasian-associated ancestry cluster.

This clone has just a few counts. The antigen is unknown. Findings of the study overall: In a later analysis, at a false discovery rate of 0.05, under 20,000 TCR beta sequences were associated with HLA alleles. Productive rates of about 87% or about 30% were seen for most TCR beta V segments in an earlier analysis.

PCR amplification relied on 60 Vbeta primers (plus 13 Jbeta primers). TCRdb's table, derived via immunoSEQ multiplex PCR, lists solely in-frame clones and lacks some. Here the sample spans tens of thousands of clones, about 84% being singletons. The length of the CDR3 is 13 residues. J gave up 6 bases and V 3 bases, and 2 bases lay outside the gene matches. CDR1 and CDR2 from the germline V gene are MGHRA and YSYEKL. The J gene is TRBJ2-1, the V gene TRBV4-1; 7 nucleotides align to TRBD1. Material for sequencing was PBMCs. The TCR comes from a girl aged 2 to 9 in good health and CMV-seropositive. CDR3 loop: CASSQDRLNEQFF. Here the CDR3 DNA reads TGCGCCAGCAGCCAGGACAGGCTCAATGAGCAGTTCTTC.